The text below deals with one T cell receptor beta chain. Method: immunoSEQ multiplex PCR; TCRdb's copy keeps in-frame clones and lacks some. The sample lists under 300,000 clones; roughly 87% were seen once. This entry comes from a study of blood T cell repertoires in COVID-19. About the study: The cDNA or gDNA used as material had been derived from T cells, B-cell-depleted T cells, or PBMCs.

CDR3 size: 15 residues. V shed 0 bases and J 7 bases; nucleotides not matched to a gene: 6. Per germline, CDR1 LNHNV and CDR2 YYDKDF (reference sequence). Clinical history reported by participants formed the basis on which cohorts were assigned. This sequence was found in a woman in her twenties or thirties with acute COVID-19. Sequencing input: PBMCs or T cells enriched from blood (not recorded which). V gene TRBV15 combines with J gene TRBJ2-4, with 7 positions matching TRBD2. The CDR3 spells CATSRDPGGVNIQYF. As DNA, the CDR3 is TGTGCCACCAGCAGAGATCCGGGGGGAGTTAACATTCAGTACTTC.